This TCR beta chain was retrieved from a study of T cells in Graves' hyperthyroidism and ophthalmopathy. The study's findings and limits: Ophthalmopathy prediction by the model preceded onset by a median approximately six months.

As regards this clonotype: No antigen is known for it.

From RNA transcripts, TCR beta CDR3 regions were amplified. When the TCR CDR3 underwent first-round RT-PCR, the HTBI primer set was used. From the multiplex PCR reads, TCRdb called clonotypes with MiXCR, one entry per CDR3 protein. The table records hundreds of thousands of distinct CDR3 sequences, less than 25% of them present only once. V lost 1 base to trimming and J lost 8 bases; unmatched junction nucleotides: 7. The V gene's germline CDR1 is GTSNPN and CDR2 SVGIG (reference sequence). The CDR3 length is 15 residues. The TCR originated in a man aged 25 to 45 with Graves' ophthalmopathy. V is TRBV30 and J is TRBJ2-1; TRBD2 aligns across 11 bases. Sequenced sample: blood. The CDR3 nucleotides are TGTGCCTGGAGTGGAAAAACTAGCGGGAGCTATGAGCAGTTCTTC. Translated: CAWSGKTSGSYEQFF.